Below are 21 T cell receptor beta chains sequenced from a single sample in a study of T cell clonality in common variable immunodeficiency. Measured with immunoSEQ multiplex PCR; TCRdb has only the in-frame clones, and not every one. The specimen has about 42,000 clones, none found just once. Sample: peripheral blood mononuclear cells. The receptors come from a person aged 18 to 75 in good health.

This clone was picked up many times. The CDR3 DNA, read in part, is TGTGCCTGGAGGGATACAGGGAACCGC. Translation gives CAWRDTGNR. The whole CDR3 protein reads CAWRDTGNRYTF. The J gene is TRBJ1-2, the V gene TRBV30; D perhaps matches TRBD1 (6 bases). The CDR3 end lies 3 residues beyond the end of the read and is filled in from the germline J gene. The CDR3 spans 12 residues. Germline V CDR1 and CDR2: GTSNPN, SVGIG (reference sequence).

Ten or more counts support this clone. From the germline J gene comes the end of the CDR3, since the read stops 3 residues before it. The chain has TRBV20-1 and TRBJ2-7, with D maybe TRBD2 (6 bases). The CDR3 is 14 residues long. V was trimmed by 4 bases and J by 6 bases, leaving 19 bases between them. CDR1 is DFQATT and CDR2 is SNEGSKA in the germline V gene (reference sequence). CDR3 amino acids: CSATRGGREGEQYF. The sequenced CDR3 bases are TGCAGTGCTACAAGAGGAGGGCGGGAAGGCGAG.

This clone was counted many times. The read finishes 3 residues shy of the CDR3 end, and the germline J gene is used to complete it. The chain has TRBV29-1 and TRBJ2-3, with 7 bases identical to TRBD1. The CDR3 has 16 residues. Germline V CDR1 and CDR2: SQVTM, ANQGSEA. V lost 5 bases, J lost 0 bases, and 11 bases stayed unmatched. The CDR3 reads CSVYTGTDISTDTQYF. CDR3 bases read: TGCAGCGTTTACACCGGGACAGATATAAGCACAGATACG.

This clone was seen a few times. The junction differs from germline at one of its ends, possibly a read error. Read data end 3 residues before the CDR3 end; the end is taken from the germline J gene. Within the sample, other DNA sequences also encode this same CDR3. V gene TRBV5-6 combines with J gene TRBJ1-3; maybe TRBD1 (6 bases). CDR3 length equals 14 residues. The germline V gene encodes CDR1 SGHDT and CDR2 YYEEEE. CDR3 region: CASSYTGRGNTIYF. The sequenced CDR3 bases are TGTGCCAGCAGTTATACAGGGCGAGGAAACACA.

In this sample, this clone turned up many times. The CDR3 goes on 3 residues after the read ends, and that part is filled in from the germline J gene. The genes are TRBV6-1 and TRBJ1-2; TRBD1 aligns across 7 bases. The CDR3 runs 15 residues. Germline V gene lookup returns CDR1 MNHNS and CDR2 SASEGT. Trimming took 1 base from V and 0 from J; bases not matched to a gene: 2. Incomplete CDR3 DNA: TGTGCCAGCAGTGAAGGGACAGGAGCTAACTATGGC. It specifies CASSEGTGANYG. The whole CDR3 sequence is CASSEGTGANYGYTF.

Many counts were recorded for this clone. The CDR3 is cut off 3 residues early in the read; its end comes from the germline J gene. This rearrangement joins TRBV12-3 or TRBV12-4 to TRBJ2-1; possible D gene TRBD2, 6 bases. Trimming left V 2 bases short and J 1 base short, with 15 bases between. The CDR3 runs to 17 residues. CDR3 DNA, as far as it was read: TGTGCCAGCAGTTTATTGTTGGGCGCGGGATCCTACAATGAG. Translation gives CASSLLLGAGSYNE. The full CDR3 is CASSLLLGAGSYNEQFF.

This clone was counted at least ten times. The read ends 3 residues shy of where the CDR3 ends; the end is completed using the germline J gene. The rearrangement joins TRBV5-6 to TRBJ2-3; the match to TRBD1 covers 12 bases. The CDR3 sequence is 14 residues long. With 5 bases clipped from V and 4 bases from J, the junction kept 2 bases outside the gene matches. From germline, CDR1 is SGHDT and CDR2 YYEEEE. The CDR3 reads CASSGTGGADTQYF. CDR3 DNA (partial): TGTGCCAGCAGTGGGACAGGGGGCGCAGATACG.

This clone was recorded at least ten times. Incomplete CDR3 DNA: TGCAGCGTTGGTGGCGTCGGAGTAGCGTCTGATGAG. As protein: CSVGGVGVASDE. The complete CDR3 reads CSVGGVGVASDEQFF. The V and J genes are TRBV29-1 and TRBJ2-1; the D gene is possibly TRBD2 (5 bases). The DNA ends 3 residues before the CDR3 does, and the rest of the CDR3 is filled in from the germline J gene. Germline V CDR1 and CDR2: SQVTM, ANQGSEA. CDR3 length: 15 amino acids. V was clipped by 4 bases and J by 8 bases, with 21 bases between them.

This clone was seen repeatedly, ten times or more. The CDR3 end falls 3 residues outside the read, so it is completed with the germline J gene. This sequence joins TRBV10-2 and TRBJ1-4; TRBD1 might be the D (5 bases). Germline loops: CDR1 WSHSY, CDR2 SAAADI. The CDR3 length is 12 residues. Trimming removed 9 bases at V and 6 bases at J, with 11 bases between. The DNA read from the CDR3 is TGCGCCAGTTCGGCAGGGTATGAAAAA. Protein product: CASSAGYEK. The entire CDR3 reads CASSAGYEKLFF.

There are many counts of this clone. CDR3 in amino acids: CASSLFPGDSYEQYF. The CDR3 bases that were read are TGTGCCAGCAGCTTATTTCCAGGGGACTCCTACGAG. The chain combines TRBV7-6 with TRBJ2-7, with a possible D match to TRBD1 (6 bases). The sequence runs out 3 residues before the end of the CDR3; the remainder is reconstructed from the germline J gene. The V end was cut by 2 bases, the J end by 0 bases, with 11 bases between. The CDR3 sequence is 15 residues long. The germline V gene has CDR1 SGHVS and CDR2 FNYEAQ.

This clone was detected ten times or more. The read ends 3 residues shy of where the CDR3 ends; the end is completed using the germline J gene. V gene TRBV7-3 combines with J gene TRBJ2-2; 7 nucleotides line up with TRBD2. The V gene end was trimmed by 5 bases and the J gene end by 4 bases; junction bases not matched to a gene: 7. This CDR3 region has 15 residues. Germline V gene data show CDR1 as SGHTA and CDR2 as FQGTGA. The CDR3 protein is CASSPAGPGTGELFF. The DNA read from the CDR3 is TGTGCCAGCAGCCCAGCGGGGCCGGGCACCGGGGAG.

The table lists this clone with a few counts. The CDR3 goes on 3 residues after the read ends, and that part is filled in from the germline J gene. The gene calls are TRBV7-9 and TRBJ1-3; a weak D match, TRBD1 (5 bases). Germline CDR1 SEHNR, CDR2 FQNEAQ (reference sequence). The CDR3 has 15 residues. V was pared by 5 bases and J by 0 bases, with 11 bases between. The covered CDR3 bases are TGTGCCAGCAGCCCTACAGGTCTCTCTGGAAACACC. Its translation: CASSPTGLSGNT. The complete CDR3 protein is CASSPTGLSGNTIYF.

This clone was recorded at least ten times. The part of the CDR3 DNA that was read is TGCGCCAGCATAGGGGGGGGCACTGAA. The encoded protein is CASIGGGTE. Given in full, the CDR3 is CASIGGGTEAFF. The chain is built from TRBV5-1 and TRBJ1-1; a possible D gene is TRBD1 (6 bases). The read halts 3 residues ahead of the CDR3 end, with the missing end drawn from the germline J gene. Germline-derived CDR1 and CDR2 are SGHRS and YFSETQ. The CDR3 is made up of 12 amino acids. With 6 bases removed from V and 4 bases from J, the gap between germline ends came to 10 bases.

Ten or more counts support this clone. The CDR3 is cut off 3 residues early in the read; its end comes from the germline J gene. This chain uses TRBV6-4 with TRBJ2-3; 12 bases match TRBD2. The CDR3 is 16 amino acids. Germline CDR1 MRHNA, CDR2 SNTAGT. The CDR3 reads CASSDSPGTSGLTQYF. The covered CDR3 bases are TGTGCCAGCAGTGACTCCCCCGGGACTAGCGGGCTCACG.

There are many counts of this clone. Read coverage stops 3 residues before the CDR3 terminus; the germline J gene supplies the remainder. The chain is built from TRBV20-1 and TRBJ2-2; 7 bases map to TRBD2. Looked up from germline, CDR1 is DFQATT and CDR2 is SNEGSKA (reference sequence). The CDR3 is made up of 14 amino acids. The DNA read from the CDR3 is TGCAGTGCTTCACGGGAGGCAGGGTTTAGAAAG. Amino acids: CSASREAGFRK. The full CDR3 reads CSASREAGFRKLFF.

This clone came up many times. The CDR3 goes on 3 residues after the read ends, and that part is filled in from the germline J gene. V is TRBV20-1 and J is TRBJ2-5; D remains ambiguous. The V gene lost 1 base and the J gene lost 1 base, with 7 bases spanning the gap. Germline CDR1 reads DFQATT; CDR2 reads SNEGSKA (reference sequence). This CDR3 region has 13 residues. CDR3 amino acids: CSARGAIQETQYF. Partial CDR3 DNA: TGCAGTGCTAGAGGGGCAATCCAAGAGACC.

This clone came up a few times. The read terminates 3 residues ahead of where the CDR3 ends, so the germline J gene completes it. The chain employs TRBV5-3 and TRBJ2-7; 11 nucleotides align to TRBD1. TRBV5-3 is flagged as an ORF with uncertain function. With V trimmed by 3 bases and J by 1 base, 6 bases remained unmatched. This CDR3 has 16 residues. The CDR3: CARSWDRDRGSYEQYF. Incomplete CDR3 DNA: TGTGCCAGAAGCTGGGATCGGGACAGGGGGTCCTACGAG.

This clone has at least ten counts. Read coverage stops 3 residues before the CDR3 terminus; the germline J gene supplies the remainder. The V call is TRBV5-4, the J call TRBJ2-1; 8 nucleotides agree with TRBD2. The CDR3 runs to 13 residues. V was pared by 0 bases and J by 9 bases, with 2 bases of the junction left unmatched. Looked up from germline, CDR1 is SGHNT and CDR2 is YYREEE (reference sequence). CDR3: CASSLAGGVEQFF. CDR3 bases read: TGTGCCAGCAGCTTGGCGGGAGGGGTTGAG.

This clone was seen repeatedly, ten times or more. Coverage ceases 3 residues before the CDR3 finishes, and the germline J gene fills in the end. This sequence joins TRBV5-1 and TRBJ2-3, with a possible D match to TRBD2 (6 bases). The germline gives CDR1 SGHRS, CDR2 YFSETQ. The length of the CDR3 is 17 residues. V was trimmed by 4 bases and J by 5 bases, leaving 23 bases between them. The CDR3 loop reads CASSLNPGTVIGDTQYF. The DNA read from the CDR3 is TGCGCCAGCAGCCTAAACCCCGGGACTGTAATAGGAGATACG.

This clone was recorded a few times. Sequencing ends 3 residues short of the CDR3 end; the germline J gene provides the rest. This chain connects TRBV20-1 to TRBJ2-3, with 9 bases lining up with TRBD1. Germline CDR1 is DFQATT and CDR2 is SNEGSKA (reference sequence). CDR3 size: 13 residues. The CDR3 bases that were read are TGCAGTGCTGGGACAGGGCTGAATCAGCCG. It specifies CSAGTGLNQP. The full CDR3 sequence reads CSAGTGLNQPQYF.

This clone was detected ten times or more. The CDR3 end is not reached by the read, which stops 3 residues before it; the germline J gene fills it in. The chain uses TRBV4-1 and TRBJ2-3; 9 positions agree with TRBD1. This CDR3 spans 15 amino acids. The V gene end was trimmed by 1 base and the J gene end by 5 bases; junction bases not matched to a gene: 4. CDR1 is MGHRA, CDR2 YSYEKL, per germline. The sequenced part of the CDR3 DNA is TGCGCCAGCAGCCAAGTCCCGGGACAGGGAGATACG. This gives the protein CASSQVPGQGDT. From start to end, the CDR3 is CASSQVPGQGDTQYF.